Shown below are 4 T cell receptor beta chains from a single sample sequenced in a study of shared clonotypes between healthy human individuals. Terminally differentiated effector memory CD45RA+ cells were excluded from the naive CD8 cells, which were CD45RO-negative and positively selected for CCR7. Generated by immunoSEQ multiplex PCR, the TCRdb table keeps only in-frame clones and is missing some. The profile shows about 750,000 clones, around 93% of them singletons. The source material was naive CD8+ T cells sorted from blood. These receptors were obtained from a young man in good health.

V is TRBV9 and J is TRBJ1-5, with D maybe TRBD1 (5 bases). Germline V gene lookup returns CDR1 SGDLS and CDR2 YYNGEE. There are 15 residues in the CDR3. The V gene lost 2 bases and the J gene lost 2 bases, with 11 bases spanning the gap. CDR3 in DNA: TGTGCCAGCAGCGTGTCAGGGTCTGGCAATCAGCCCCAGCATTTT. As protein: CASSVSGSGNQPQHF.

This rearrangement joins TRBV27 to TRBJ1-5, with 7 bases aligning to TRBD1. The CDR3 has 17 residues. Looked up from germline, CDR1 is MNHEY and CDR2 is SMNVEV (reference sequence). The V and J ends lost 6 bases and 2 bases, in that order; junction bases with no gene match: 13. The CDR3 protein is CASRPGTVQPGNQPQHF. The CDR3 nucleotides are TGTGCCAGCAGGCCAGGGACAGTACAACCGGGCAATCAGCCCCAGCATTTT.

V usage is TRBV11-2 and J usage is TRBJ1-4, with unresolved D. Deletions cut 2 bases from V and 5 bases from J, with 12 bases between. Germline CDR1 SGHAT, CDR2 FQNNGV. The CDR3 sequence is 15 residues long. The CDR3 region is CASSLFVAKNEKLFF. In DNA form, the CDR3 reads TGTGCCAGCAGCTTATTCGTGGCGAAGAATGAAAAACTGTTTTTT.

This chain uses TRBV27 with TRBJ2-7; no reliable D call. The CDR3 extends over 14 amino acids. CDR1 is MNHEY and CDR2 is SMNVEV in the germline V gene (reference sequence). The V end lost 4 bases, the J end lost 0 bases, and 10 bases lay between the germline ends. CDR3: CASSSLLGSYEQYF. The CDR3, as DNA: TGTGCCAGCAGTTCCCTCCTGGGCTCCTACGAGCAGTACTTC.